The clone carrying this T cell receptor (beta chain) was detected only a few times. The sample belongs to a study of identical twins. TCRdb recomputed calls from the 5' RACE reads with MiXCR, one row per CDR3 protein. The sample shows about 530,000 distinct CDR3 sequences, 15% of them seen only once. The same sample was also used in a study of yellow fever vaccine responses in identical twins.

The receptor comes from a woman in her late teens or twenties in good health. Input material: CD4+ T cells sorted from blood.

As DNA, the CDR3 is TGTGCCAGCAGCCAACGCAGGAACCAGGGGACCCAGTACTTC. It translates to CASSQRRNQGTQYF. The genes are TRBV14 and TRBJ2-5, with a tentative D call TRBD1 (5 bases). The CDR3 sequence is 14 residues long. V was pared by 2 bases and J by 7 bases, with 14 bases between. Germline loops: CDR1 SGHDN, CDR2 FVKESK.